These 15 T cell receptor beta chains came from one sample sequenced in a study of CD4 T cells in relation to SARS-CoV-2 and coronaviruses. The unexposed donors gave CD4+ T cells in about 2011-2019, prior to COVID-19. The cells were cultured for under 13 days before CD4+ T cells were isolated. The data were produced by immunoSEQ multiplex PCR, yet TCRdb's version contains in-frame clones alone and is incomplete. Altogether approximately 20,000 clones are present, under 80% being singletons, with the ten largest covering roughly 15%. These TCRs are of unknown antigen specificity. Sample: CD4+ T cells from PBMCs, cultured in vitro. All receptors come from a human donor in good health.

J is TRBJ2-7 and V is TRBV3-1 (or the pseudogene TRBV3-2), with 8 bases identical to TRBD2. With V trimmed by 3 bases and J by 4 bases, 14 bases remained unmatched. The CDR3 spans 17 residues. Germline-derived CDR1 and CDR2 are LGHDT and YNNKEL (reference sequence). The CDR3 DNA reads TGTGCCAGCAGCCAGGTTACTAGCGGCCCTTCGGCTTACGAGCAGTACTTC. This sequence encodes CASSQVTSGPSAYEQYF.

This clone was observed a few times. This CDR3 is CASSLSETGELFF. The CDR3 nucleotides read TGTGCCAGCAGCTTATCAGAGACCGGGGAGCTGTTTTTT. J is TRBJ2-2 and V is TRBV11-1; D call uncertain. The CDR3 spans 13 residues. The ends were cut back, 2 bases at V and 5 bases at J, with 6 bases in the middle. Germline-derived CDR1 and CDR2 are SGHAT and FQDESV (reference sequence).

V and J are TRBV6-6 and TRBJ1-1; D remains unclear. V lost 6 bases and J 0 bases, leaving 14 bases between the germline ends. Looked up from germline, CDR1 is MNHNY and CDR2 is SVGAGI (reference sequence). The CDR3 is 15 amino acids. CDR3 loop: CASSHPWALNTEAFF. The CDR3 DNA is TGTGCCAGCAGCCACCCATGGGCCCTGAACACTGAAGCTTTCTTT.

The chain is built from TRBV5-1 and TRBJ1-1; D call uncertain. Trimming shortened V by 1 base and J by 5 bases, and 12 bases separated the two germline ends. Germline V gives CDR1 SGHRS, CDR2 YFSETQ. The CDR3 has 14 amino acids. CDR3 amino acids: CASSLLSGDTEAFF. The DNA for the CDR3 is TGCGCCAGCAGCTTGTTGTCCGGGGATACTGAAGCTTTCTTT.

The sample holds a few counts of this clone. The chain carries TRBV29-1 and TRBJ1-6; TRBD1 agrees at 9 bases. CDR1 is SQVTM, CDR2 ANQGSEA, per germline. Germline trimming cut 6 bases from V and 9 bases from J; bases unmatched to any gene: 12. This CDR3 region has 15 residues. CDR3 coding DNA: TGCAGCGTCGTAACCGGACAGGGGTTCGGTTCACCCCTCCACTTT. Its translation: CSVVTGQGFGSPLHF.

This clone was counted a few times. The chain carries TRBV6-5 and TRBJ2-7, with no clear D. CDR1 MNHEY and CDR2 SVGAGI come from the germline V gene. This CDR3 is built from 11 residues. Trimming took 8 bases from V and 1 from J, leaving 6 bases between them. CDR3 sequence (DNA): TGTGCCAGCGGGAAGTCCTACGAGCAGTACTTC. Protein product: CASGKSYEQYF.

The chain is built from TRBV12-3 or TRBV12-4 and TRBJ1-5, with D hard to call. Trimming removed 3 bases from V and 4 bases from J, with 4 bases in between. CDR3 length: 12 amino acids. The CDR3 DNA reads TGTGCCAGCAGTTTGGGGAATCAGCCCCAGCATTTT. Protein sequence: CASSLGNQPQHF.

This clone has only a few counts. This sequence joins TRBV24-1 and TRBJ2-2; 9 positions agree with TRBD2. In germline, CDR1 is KGHDR, CDR2 SFDVKD. The CDR3 has 14 residues. The V segment lost 6 bases and the J segment 5 bases; nucleotides outside the gene matches: 3. CDR3 DNA: TGTGCCACCAGTACAGCGGGAGGTACCGGGGAGCTGTTTTTT. Translated: CATSTAGGTGELFF.

In DNA form, the CDR3 reads TGTGCCAGCAGCTTAGATGGCACTTTGGCCCAGTACTTC. Translation: CASSLDGTLAQYF. The V gene is TRBV7-8, the J gene TRBJ2-5; no firm D call. Germline CDR1 reads SGHVS; CDR2 reads FQNEAQ. The CDR3 has 13 amino acids. Trimming stripped 1 base from V and 9 bases from J, with 12 bases between.

The V and J genes are TRBV9 and TRBJ2-3; D remains unclear. The ends were cut back, 0 bases at V and 0 bases at J, with 5 bases in the middle. Germline V gene data show CDR1 as SGDLS and CDR2 as YYNGEE. The CDR3 is 14 residues long. The CDR3 sequence is CASSVEPSTDTQYF. Written as DNA, the CDR3 is TGTGCCAGCAGCGTAGAACCGAGCACAGATACGCAGTATTTT.

The V call is TRBV28, the J call TRBJ2-3; 11 nucleotides agree with TRBD2. Germline-derived CDR1 and CDR2 are MDHEN and SYDVKM. CDR3 length: 14 residues. J lost 5 bases, V lost 6 bases, and 4 bases had no gene match. DNA of the CDR3: TGTGCCAGCAGCCATGGACTAGCGGGAGATACGCAGTATTTT. It specifies CASSHGLAGDTQYF.

The chain carries TRBV11-3 and TRBJ2-7; TRBD1 matches 7 bases. The germline CDR1 and CDR2 sequences are SGHNT and YENEEA. V was clipped by 5 bases and J by 8 bases; unmatched bases: 9. The CDR3 is made up of 13 amino acids. The CDR3 spells CASSHSRQGKQYF. CDR3 bases: TGTGCCAGCAGCCATTCTCGACAGGGAAAGCAGTACTTC.

This chain links TRBV2 with TRBJ1-1, with D possibly TRBD1 on 6 matching bases. V was cut by 3 bases and J by 1 base, with 12 bases left in between. Germline CDR1 is SNHLY and CDR2 is FYNNEI. CDR3 length: 15 amino acids. The CDR3 spells CASSDTGIGNTEAFF. The CDR3 region has the DNA TGTGCCAGCAGTGATACAGGGATTGGGAACACTGAAGCTTTCTTT.

This sequence joins TRBV9 and TRBJ1-4; D unresolved. V was pared by 3 bases and J by 8 bases, with 11 bases between. There are 13 residues in the CDR3. Germline V gene sequence: CDR1 SGDLS, CDR2 YYNGEE. The CDR3 region has the DNA TGTGCCAGCAGCGGCAGGCCTGTAGAAAAACTGTTTTTT. Encoded protein: CASSGRPVEKLFF.

J is TRBJ2-1 and V is TRBV9, with a weak D call TRBD2 (6 bases). Germline CDR1 and CDR2: SGDLS and YYNGEE. Trimming left V 0 bases short and J 8 bases short, with 18 bases between. The CDR3 runs to 16 residues. Here the CDR3 DNA reads TGTGCCAGCAGCGTAGTCGCGGGGAATGGCCCCCATGAGCAGTTCTTC. It specifies CASSVVAGNGPHEQFF.